The rows below give T cell receptor beta chains drawn from one sample of a study of blood T cell repertoires in COVID-19. The data were produced by immunoSEQ multiplex PCR, yet TCRdb's version contains in-frame clones alone and is incomplete. The data hold 150,000 to 200,000 clones, with roughly three quarters observed a single time. Sequencing was carried out using PBMCs or T cells enriched from blood (not recorded which). The receptors here all came from a man aged 55 to 69 who had been exposed to COVID-19. CDR3s include the opening cysteine and the closing phenylalanine or tryptophan.

v_call,cdr3_length,cdr3_aa
TRBV6-6,14,CASSYSEFNYGYTF
TRBV28,15,CASSPDRAARDTQYF
TRBV12-5,19,CASGLVLGQGARGKHGYTF
TRBV5-4,16,CASSNPTSGRSAEQFF
TRBV5-6,15,CASSLVGQGAGEQYF
TRBV7-6,18,CASTYTAGGDFSTDTQYF
TRBV4-3,16,CASSTGLAGGFYEQYF
TRBV6-5,14,CASSYSTSNTEAFF
TRBV4-2,15,CASSQRGEDSYEQYF
TRBV18,14,CASSRQQLREPQHF
TRBV6-5,15,CASSYDGRMDTEAFF
TRBV24-1,15,CATSDSGGSRSTIYF
TRBV30,11,CAWTKTGVLTF
TRBV9,15,CASSVASGTHNEQFF
TRBV10-1,14,CASSEAGSNQPQHF
TRBV28,16,CASSSPTGLGGQPQHF
TRBV18,16,CASSGQGYANTGELFF
TRBV19,15,CASSRTGVNTGELFF
TRBV11-3,16,CASSWGGGEGTGELFF
TRBV28,16,CASSRPGQGTFTEAFF
TRBV28,13,CASSLSRADTQYF
TRBV19,14,CASRTTGSNQPQHF
TRBV20-1,13,CSASVQALLEQFF
TRBV3-1/TRBV3-2,14,CASSQDYSSYEQYF
TRBV27,15,CASSSRQVSSYEQYF
TRBV5-1,14,CASSPGTLGNTIYF
TRBV7-6,16,CASSWGPNGGRYGYTF
TRBV18,14,CASSPLSSSYEQYF
TRBV7-9,16,CASSLTGRDTLYGYTF
TRBV3-1/TRBV3-2,17,CASSGISGRARGNEQFF
TRBV18,15,CASSPRGEGNQPQHF
TRBV10-1,15,CASSERGSSYNEQFF
TRBV27,12,CASSLYIDGYTF
TRBV5-1,16,CASSLGLAGGWETQYF
TRBV3-1/TRBV3-2,18,CASSQGGGGTFSGNTIYF
TRBV27,15,CASGPNTALTYEQYF
TRBV29-1,12,CSVGGRSYEQYF
TRBV6-1,16,CASSDLGLAGVYEQYF
TRBV25-1,14,CASSEGPRGETQYF
TRBV6-2/TRBV6-3,15,CASSLTGDRTDTQYF
TRBV5-8,14,CASSRGQGVGEAFF
TRBV6-4,13,CASSDTSENIQYF